This entry lists 27 T cell receptor beta chains sequenced from one sample in a study of blood T cell repertoires in COVID-19. Clones were sequenced by immunoSEQ multiplex PCR, and TCRdb holds only the in-frame ones, with some missing. The table has roughly 14,000 clones, approximately 73% seen once; the top ten hold under 25%. The specimen was peripheral blood. The receptors derive from a boy aged 2 to 10 with active or convalescent COVID-19.

The chain joins TRBV5-1 to TRBJ2-1; 8 bases agree with TRBD2. Germline-derived CDR1 and CDR2 are SGHRS and YFSETQ. This CDR3 spans 15 amino acids. V lost 3 bases and J lost 8; bases outside the gene matches: 10. CDR3 sequence (DNA): TGCGCCAGCAGCTCTTTAGCGGGATCTGTGGATGAGCAGTTCTTC. This sequence encodes CASSSLAGSVDEQFF.

The chain is built from TRBV6-5 and TRBJ1-1; 9 nucleotides agree with TRBD1. The J segment lost 4 bases and the V segment lost 7 bases, leaving 10 bases of the junction unmatched. This CDR3 has 15 residues. Germline CDR1 MNHEY, CDR2 SVGAGI. The CDR3 spells CASTIQGARGTEAFF. The CDR3 bases are TGTGCCAGCACTATACAGGGGGCGCGGGGCACTGAAGCTTTCTTT.

This chain links TRBV29-1 with TRBJ2-7; TRBD2 might be the D (5 bases). This CDR3 has 14 amino acids. V was clipped by 0 bases and J by 1 base, with 10 bases between them. The germline gives CDR1 SQVTM, CDR2 ANQGSEA. CDR3 DNA sequence: TGCAGCGTTGAAGATACGAGGGTTTCCTACGAGCAGTACTTC. The encoded protein is CSVEDTRVSYEQYF.

This chain joins TRBV29-1 and TRBJ1-1, with 7 bases identical to TRBD1. Germline assignment: CDR1 SQVTM and CDR2 ANQGSEA. The CDR3 loop spans 14 amino acids. The V and J ends lost 7 bases and 4 bases, in that order; junction bases with no gene match: 12. CDR3 region: CSARAHRGGTEAFF. The DNA for the CDR3 is TGCAGCGCAAGAGCGCACAGGGGAGGCACTGAAGCTTTCTTT.

The genes are TRBV3-1 (or the pseudogene TRBV3-2) and TRBJ2-7; tentatively, D is TRBD2 (5 bases). Germline lookup yields CDR1 LGHDT and CDR2 YNNKEL (reference sequence). The ends were cut back, 2 bases at V and 2 bases at J, with 7 bases in the middle. The CDR3 is made up of 13 amino acids. The CDR3, as DNA: TGTGCCAGCAGCCAACGGGGTGCCTACGAGCAGTACTTC. Translated: CASSQRGAYEQYF.

The chain has TRBV6-1 and TRBJ2-2; 8 nucleotides align to TRBD1. This CDR3 region has 16 residues. Per the germline V gene, CDR1 is MNHNS and CDR2 is SASEGT. Trimming took 0 bases from V and 7 from J; bases not matched to a gene: 7. The CDR3 here is CASSEAAGGAVGELFF. The CDR3 nucleotides are TGTGCCAGCAGTGAAGCGGCAGGGGGCGCGGTCGGGGAGCTGTTTTTT.

This chain links TRBV3-1 (or the pseudogene TRBV3-2) with TRBJ2-1; no reliable D call. The CDR3 covers 18 residues. The V gene lost 4 bases and the J gene lost 0 bases, with 19 bases spanning the gap. From germline, CDR1 is LGHDT and CDR2 YNNKEL (reference sequence). The CDR3 nucleotides are TGTGCCAGCAGCCTCAGGTTTTCGCGTGGAAGCTCCTACAATGAGCAGTTCTTC. Translation: CASSLRFSRGSSYNEQFF.

The chain couples TRBV6-5 to TRBJ1-1; the D is unclear. The CDR3 extends over 14 amino acids. The germline gives CDR1 MNHEY, CDR2 SVGAGI. With 6 bases removed from V and 0 bases from J, the gap between germline ends came to 11 bases. The CDR3 region has the DNA TGTGCCAGCAGGGGCGGGGTCATGAACACTGAAGCTTTCTTT. This codes for CASRGGVMNTEAFF.

The V gene is TRBV6-6, the J gene TRBJ1-5; 8 nucleotides line up with TRBD1. CDR3 length: 16 amino acids. J gave up 4 bases and V 6 bases, and 11 bases lay outside the gene matches. Germline V lookup: CDR1 MNHNY, CDR2 SVGAGI (reference sequence). CDR3 in DNA: TGTGCCAGCAGCCGGACAGGGTTTAGTGAAAATCAGCCCCAGCATTTT. The encoded protein is CASSRTGFSENQPQHF.

This clone came up a few times. The chain has TRBV6-4 and TRBJ2-2, with 7 bases identical to TRBD2. Germline trimming cut 6 bases from V and 7 bases from J; bases unmatched to any gene: 8. Germline CDR1 reads MRHNA; CDR2 reads SNTAGT. The CDR3 is 14 residues long. The CDR3 reads CASRPLAKGGELFF. The CDR3 DNA sequence: TGTGCCAGCAGACCACTAGCGAAGGGCGGGGAGCTGTTTTTT.

The CDR3 here is CASGRLAELNEQFF. The CDR3 DNA is TGCGCCAGCGGTCGTCTAGCGGAATTAAATGAGCAGTTCTTC. The V and J genes are TRBV5-1 and TRBJ2-1, with 7 bases lining up with TRBD2. The CDR3 runs to 14 residues. With 7 bases clipped from V and 7 bases from J, the junction kept 11 bases outside the gene matches. The V gene's germline CDR1 is SGHRS and CDR2 YFSETQ.

This chain links TRBV24-1 with TRBJ2-5; TRBD2 is a possible D gene (6 bases). The germline V gene has CDR1 KGHDR and CDR2 SFDVKD. The CDR3 is 13 residues long. V was clipped by 9 bases and J by 5 bases, with 15 bases between them. CDR3 in DNA: TGTGCCACCCAGGGACTCTGGGAGGAGACCCAGTACTTC. Translation: CATQGLWEETQYF.

This sequence joins TRBV5-4 and TRBJ2-5; D perhaps matches TRBD2 (7 bases). The CDR3 extends over 16 amino acids. V shed 1 base and J shed 4 bases, with 17 bases lying between them. Germline CDR1 and CDR2: SGHNT and YYREEE (reference sequence). This chain's CDR3 is CASSLRGPSGGETQYF. CDR3 nucleotides: TGTGCCAGCAGCTTGCGGGGGCCCTCGGGAGGAGAGACCCAGTACTTC.

As for this clone: A much more abundant neighbour one base away suggests this may be a read error. The same CDR3 is also encoded by other DNA sequences in this sample. The V gene is TRBV9, the J gene TRBJ2-7, with TRBD2 matching over 13 bases. Per the germline V gene, CDR1 is SGDLS and CDR2 is YYNGEE. Trimming took 3 bases from V and 3 from J; bases not matched to a gene: 3. CDR3 size: 15 residues. The CDR3 region is CASSEGLAGDYEQYF. CDR3 in DNA: TGTGCCAGCAGCGAAGGACTAGCGGGAGACTACGAGCAGTACTTC.

This clone was seen only a few times. The V gene is TRBV25-1, the J gene TRBJ2-4, with 9 bases matching TRBD2. V gave up 7 bases and J gave up 6 bases; unmatched junction bases: 1. The CDR3 loop spans 12 amino acids. Germline values: CDR1 MGHDK, CDR2 SYGVNS. The CDR3 loop is CASTSGTNIQYF. CDR3 DNA: TGTGCCAGCACTAGCGGGACAAACATTCAGTACTTC.

The chain employs TRBV6-6 and TRBJ1-5; D gene uncertain. The ends were cut back, 2 bases at V and 4 bases at J, with 12 bases in the middle. From germline, CDR1 is MNHNY and CDR2 SVGAGI (reference sequence). The CDR3 spans 15 residues. The CDR3 DNA reads TGTGCCAGCAGTTACGACCGGTCCAGGAATCAGCCCCAGCATTTT. Residues: CASSYDRSRNQPQHF.

V usage is TRBV12-3 or TRBV12-4 and J usage is TRBJ1-5; D call uncertain. CDR3 length equals 12 residues. Trimming pared 5 bases from V and 7 bases from J, leaving 9 bases between. The CDR3 here is CASSPRWQPQHF. The CDR3 nucleotides read TGTGCCAGCAGTCCTCGGTGGCAGCCCCAGCATTTT.

The table lists this clone with a count of one. This chain uses TRBV27 with TRBJ1-5; 7 nucleotides match TRBD1. After removal of 8 bases from V and 0 bases from J, the junction contained 4 bases not matched to a gene. CDR1 and CDR2 from the germline V gene are MNHEY and SMNVEV (reference sequence). The CDR3 length is 14 residues. The CDR3 reads CASRTGFSNQPQHF. CDR3 coding DNA: TGTGCCAGCCGGACAGGATTTAGCAATCAGCCCCAGCATTTT.

The table lists this clone with a few counts. This chain links TRBV19 with TRBJ2-1, with D perhaps matching TRBD2 (6 bases). The V end was cut by 1 base, the J end by 0 bases, with 10 bases between. CDR1 is LNHDA and CDR2 is SQIVND in the germline V gene (reference sequence). This CDR3 contains 16 residues. The DNA of the CDR3 is TGTGCCAGTAGTATAGGCGGGACCATCTCCTACAATGAGCAGTTCTTC. Translating it yields CASSIGGTISYNEQFF.

The chain links TRBV25-1 to TRBJ2-7; TRBD2 matches 11 bases. The CDR3 is made up of 16 amino acids. V gave up 4 bases and J gave up 4 bases; unmatched junction bases: 9. CDR1 and CDR2 (germline): MGHDK, SYGVNS. The CDR3, as DNA: TGTGCCAGCAGTGGGCAGGAACTAGCGGGAGAGTACGAGCAGTACTTC. This gives the protein CASSGQELAGEYEQYF.

This clone occurred once. The V gene is TRBV4-3, the J gene TRBJ2-1; D ambiguous. Germline lookup yields CDR1 LGHNA and CDR2 YSLEER. V gave up 3 bases and J gave up 5 bases, with 14 bases separating them. This CDR3 region has 15 residues. The CDR3 coding sequence is TGCGCCAGCAGCCATCGACTCCACATTAACAATGAGCAGTTCTTC. Translated: CASSHRLHINNEQFF.

The chain recombines TRBV11-2 with TRBJ2-3; 8 nucleotides match TRBD2. This CDR3 is 16 amino acids long. With V trimmed by 0 bases and J by 5 bases, 7 bases remained unmatched. Germline V gene sequence: CDR1 SGHAT, CDR2 FQNNGV. The CDR3 nucleotides read TGTGCCAGCAGCTTAGAGGCGGGACTAGTGGGAGATACGCAGTATTTT. Protein sequence: CASSLEAGLVGDTQYF.

This clone appeared a few times. The chain combines TRBV21-1 with TRBJ1-2; the table names TRBD1, a call not compared with the DNA. TRBV21-1 is annotated as a pseudogene. CDR3 size: 14 residues. The CDR3 here is CASSNVWDRGGYTF. The CDR3 DNA reads as TGTGCCAGCAGCAACGTCTGGGACAGGGGTGGCTACACCTTC.

The genes are TRBV7-2 and TRBJ2-7, with TRBD2 matching 11 bases. The CDR3 covers 16 residues. The V and J ends lost 0 bases and 3 bases, in that order; junction bases with no gene match: 4. Germline values: CDR1 SGHTA, CDR2 FQGNSA. CDR3 protein: CASSLASTSGSYEQYF. CDR3 DNA sequence: TGTGCCAGCAGCTTAGCGAGTACTAGCGGGAGCTACGAGCAGTACTTC.

This chain links TRBV6-5 with TRBJ2-6; the D is unclear. V was clipped by 4 bases and J by 0 bases, with 4 bases between them. Germline V gene sequence: CDR1 MNHEY, CDR2 SVGAGI. The CDR3 length is 14 residues. DNA for the CDR3: TGTGCCAGCAGTTTCCACTCTGGGGCCAACGTCCTGACTTTC. Its translation: CASSFHSGANVLTF.

The chain joins TRBV28 to TRBJ1-3, with a weak D call TRBD1 (6 bases). CDR1 is MDHEN and CDR2 is SYDVKM in the germline V gene. The CDR3 extends over 15 amino acids. The V end lost 1 base, the J end lost 3 bases, and 10 bases lay between the germline ends. The CDR3 nucleotides read TGTGCCAGCAGTTTATCAGGGGCTAGTGGAAACACCATATATTTT. Translated, it gives CASSLSGASGNTIYF.

The V call is TRBV2, the J call TRBJ1-6, with 7 bases matching TRBD1. J was trimmed by 7 bases and V by 8 bases; bases with no gene match: 5. Per the germline V gene, CDR1 is SNHLY and CDR2 is FYNNEI. This CDR3 contains 13 residues. The CDR3 DNA sequence: TGTGCCAGCCTGGACAGGACAAATTCACCCCTCCACTTT. The encoded protein is CASLDRTNSPLHF.